The 14 T cell receptor beta chains below were found in one sample sequenced in a study of blood T cell repertoires in COVID-19. Sequencing was performed with immunoSEQ multiplex PCR; in TCRdb, only in-frame clones are kept and a portion is missing. The sample holds roughly 240,000 clones; around 80% are singletons and the top ten take approximately 2.4%. The sequenced sample consisted of peripheral blood. The source of these receptors is a man aged 35 to 55 who had recovered from COVID-19.

This clone was recorded many times. The chain recombines TRBV6-6 with TRBJ2-3; 10 bases are a match to TRBD1. Trimming removed 4 bases from V and 3 bases from J; junction bases left unmatched: 7. This CDR3 region has 16 residues. CDR1 MNHNY and CDR2 SVGAGI come from the germline V gene (reference sequence). CDR3 coding DNA: TGTGCCAGCAGTTCCCCCCGGGACAGGGGAACAGATACGCAGTATTTT. It is translated as CASSSPRDRGTDTQYF.

The rearrangement joins TRBV2 to TRBJ1-2; weak D call: TRBD1 (5 bases). The CDR3 is 14 residues long. The germline CDR1 and CDR2 sequences are SNHLY and FYNNEI. With 10 bases removed from V and 7 bases from J, the gap between germline ends came to 22 bases. CDR3 residues: CATRSPLRGLGYTF. CDR3 in DNA: TGTGCCACTCGAAGCCCCTTGCGGGGCCTTGGCTACACCTTC. Combining the CDR3 with reference TRBV2 and TRBJ1-2 gives the whole variable domain EPEVTQTPSHQVTQMGQEVILRCVPISNHLYFYWYRQILGQKVEFLVSFYNNEISEKSEIFDDQFSVERPDGSNFTLKIRSTKLEDSAMYFCATRSPLRGLGYTFGSGTRLTVV.

This chain connects TRBV5-1 to TRBJ2-1; D is unclear. Germline loops: CDR1 SGHRS, CDR2 YFSETQ. Trimming left V 2 bases short and J 5 bases short, with 23 bases between. This CDR3 region has 18 residues. The CDR3 DNA follows: TGCGCCAGCAGCTTTGAGTTAGCTGAAGTAATAAAGGACAATGAGCAGTTCTTC. This sequence encodes CASSFELAEVIKDNEQFF. The complete variable domain, with remaining parts taken from reference TRBV5-1 and TRBJ2-1, reads KAGVTQTPRYLIKTRGQQVTLSCSPISGHRSVSWYQQTPGQGLQFLFEYFSETQRNKGNFPGRFSGRQFSNSRSEMNVSTLELGDSALYLCASSFELAEVIKDNEQFFGPGTRLTVL.

This chain uses TRBV27 with TRBJ2-3, with 10 nucleotides matching TRBD1. The CDR3 runs 15 residues. Germline values: CDR1 MNHEY, CDR2 SMNVEV (reference sequence). Trimming took 6 bases from V and 2 from J; bases not matched to a gene: 5. CDR3 in amino acids: CASRIGTGVTDTQYF. In nucleotides, the CDR3 is TGTGCCAGCAGGATCGGGACAGGGGTCACAGATACGCAGTATTTT.

The J gene is TRBJ1-2, the V gene TRBV4-3; 7 nucleotides match TRBD1. Germline V gene sequence: CDR1 LGHNA, CDR2 YSLEER. This CDR3 spans 16 amino acids. The V and J ends lost 0 bases and 4 bases, in that order; junction bases with no gene match: 8. The CDR3 sequence: CASSQDRQGGGYGYTF. DNA for the CDR3: TGCGCCAGCAGCCAAGACCGACAGGGCGGAGGCTATGGCTACACCTTC.

The CDR3 region is CASSSLPGNEQFF. CDR3 DNA sequence: TGTGCCAGCAGCTCTCTCCCGGGCAATGAGCAGTTCTTC. The gene calls are TRBV7-2 and TRBJ2-1; no clear D gene. Trimming removed 4 bases at V and 6 bases at J, with 10 bases between. The CDR3 is 13 residues long. Germline V gene data show CDR1 as SGHTA and CDR2 as FQGNSA.

The rearrangement uses TRBV19 and TRBJ1-2, with no clear D. With 8 bases removed from V and 8 bases from J, the gap between germline ends came to 18 bases. The CDR3 is made up of 13 amino acids. CDR1 LNHDA and CDR2 SQIVND come from the germline V gene (reference sequence). The CDR3 loop is CASLGSGHSGYTF. CDR3 in DNA: TGTGCCAGTCTTGGGAGCGGCCATTCCGGCTACACCTTC.

The chain couples TRBV24-1 to TRBJ2-3; 10 nucleotides line up with TRBD2. Germline trimming cut 0 bases from V and 0 bases from J; bases unmatched to any gene: 11. The CDR3 has 20 residues. From germline, CDR1 is KGHDR and CDR2 SFDVKD. This chain's CDR3 is CATSDLALRRLAGSTDTQYF. CDR3 DNA sequence: TGTGCCACCAGTGATTTGGCCCTCCGAAGACTAGCGGGTAGCACAGATACGCAGTATTTT.

The chain combines TRBV6-4 with TRBJ2-1; TRBD1 matches at 7 bases. V was pared by 5 bases and J by 0 bases, with 4 bases of the junction left unmatched. The germline gives CDR1 MRHNA, CDR2 SNTAGT. The CDR3 totals 15 residues. CDR3 protein: CASSQGDSSYNEQFF. CDR3 bases: TGTGCCAGCAGTCAGGGGGACAGCTCCTACAATGAGCAGTTCTTC.

This clone was observed a few times. V gene TRBV6-2 or TRBV6-3 combines with J gene TRBJ1-3, with D hard to call. V dropped 5 bases and J dropped 1 base, with 18 bases sitting between them. CDR3 length: 17 amino acids. Looked up from germline, CDR1 is MNHEY and CDR2 is SVGEGT. CDR3 DNA: TGTGCCAGCAGTGCGCCCGAAGAGGGCCTTTCTGGAAACACCATATATTTT. Translation: CASSAPEEGLSGNTIYF.

This chain connects TRBV19 to TRBJ2-1; TRBD2 agrees at 7 bases. The CDR3 spans 16 residues. Germline loops: CDR1 LNHDA, CDR2 SQIVND (reference sequence). With V trimmed by 1 base and J by 2 bases, 5 bases remained unmatched. CDR3 bases: TGTGCCAGTAGTATAGTGGCTAGCGGAACCTACAATGAGCAGTTCTTC. Translating gives CASSIVASGTYNEQFF.

The V gene is TRBV3-1 (or the pseudogene TRBV3-2), the J gene TRBJ2-7, with 7 bases fitting TRBD1. CDR3 size: 14 residues. J was trimmed by 6 bases and V by 4 bases; bases with no gene match: 9. CDR1 is LGHDT and CDR2 is YNNKEL in the germline V gene (reference sequence). CDR3: CASSRTGLLLEQYF. As DNA, the CDR3 is TGTGCCAGCAGCCGGACAGGTCTATTGCTCGAGCAGTACTTC.

The chain recombines TRBV5-1 with TRBJ2-2, with 9 bases that match TRBD1. This CDR3 is 14 amino acids long. Germline V gene sequence: CDR1 SGHRS, CDR2 YFSETQ. Trimming at V came to 4 bases and at J to 7 bases, leaving 5 bases not matched to a gene. The CDR3 region has the DNA TGCGCCAGCAGCGTGACAGGGGGAATCGGGGAGCTGTTTTTT. This gives the protein CASSVTGGIGELFF.

V usage is TRBV18 and J usage is TRBJ2-6; no clear D. CDR3 length equals 17 residues. The germline V and J ends were trimmed by 2 bases and 0 bases, with 11 bases remaining between them. Germline loops: CDR1 KGHSH, CDR2 LQKENI. Here the CDR3 reads CASSPMAPSSGANVLTF. CDR3 sequence (DNA): TGTGCCAGCTCACCAATGGCACCCAGCTCTGGGGCCAACGTCCTGACTTTC.